The clone carrying this T cell receptor (beta chain) was seen just once. The sample originates from a study of shared clonotypes between healthy human individuals. The protocol was immunoSEQ multiplex PCR, while the TCRdb copy is restricted to in-frame clones and leaves out a portion. This table has 850,000 to 1,200,000 clones, about three quarters appearing once. Germline V gene lookup returns CDR1 SEHNR and CDR2 FQNEAQ (reference sequence). The V gene lost 1 base and the J gene lost 4 bases, with 13 bases spanning the gap. The CDR3 covers 15 residues. The chain is built from TRBV7-9 and TRBJ1-1; D possibly corresponds to TRBD1 (6 bases). The sequence came from a man between 18 and 35 years old in good health. Sequenced material: memory CD4+ T cells sorted from blood. Documented subset: CD45RA-negative fraction. In DNA form, the CDR3 reads TGTGCCAGCAGCTTAGGCCTAGGGGGGAGCACTGAAGCTTTCTTT. It yields the protein CASSLGLGGSTEAFF. Together with reference TRBV7-9 and TRBJ1-1, the CDR3 gives the full variable domain: DTGVSQNPRHKITKRGQNVTFRCDPISEHNRLYWYRQTLGQGPEFLTYFQNEAQLEKSRLLSDRFSAERPKGSFSTLEIQRTEQGDSAMYLCASSLGLGGSTEAFFGQGTRLTVV.